The clone carrying this T cell receptor beta chain was found a few times. Its antigen is as yet unknown. The sample originates from a study of beta chain features in type 1 diabetes. Study at large: Investigators examined roughly 99,000,000 sorted cells across all samples.

CDR1 is ENHRY, CDR2 SYGVKD, per germline. The CDR3 has 13 residues. The V and J ends lost 2 bases and 6 bases respectively, with 10 bases between them. Sorted CD4+ subsets: naive, central memory, regulatory, stem cell-like memory (CD45RO/CCR7/CD25/CD127/CD95/CD27 panel). Sequencing targeted expressed TCRB transcripts, as all isolated RNA had been reverse transcribed. TCRdb keeps only in-frame clones here, not all; method: immunoSEQ multiplex PCR. The table has a few hundred thousand clones, 15% seen once. Study results and limitations: In patients and controls equally, PCR might favor templates that are shorter. Type 1 diabetes patients had moderately but significantly shorter TCRB CDR3s in all four CD4+ subsets.

The sequence came from a man younger than 35 with type 1 diabetes. Sequenced sample: naive CD4+ T cells from blood. J is TRBJ1-2 and V is TRBV10-3; the D is unclear. The CDR3 nucleotides read TGTGCCATCAGTGAGGAAAGCGGGAATGGCTACACCTTC. As protein: CAISEESGNGYTF.